Listed below are T cell receptor beta chains from one sample, sequenced in a study of T cell responses to AZD1222 COVID-19 vaccine. Sequencing was performed with immunoSEQ multiplex PCR; in TCRdb, only in-frame clones are kept and a portion is missing. The table includes around 67,000 clones, approximately 81% detected once. Sequencing used peripheral blood, obtained on day 0 of AZD1222 vaccination. These receptors originate from an adult in good health. Both conserved end residues are part of each CDR3. The order of the fields is V gene, J gene, clone size, D gene, CDR3 DNA, CDR3 protein. A D gene is named only where the DNA matches it firmly. A row's size may be missing; if present it is once, few, many or a size class.

>TRBV18|TRBJ1-1|-|-
TGTGCCAGCCGAAATGACATCACTGAAGCTTTCTTT
CASRNDITEAFF
>TRBV18|TRBJ1-5|-|-
TGTGCCAGCTCACCACCCAGGGTGATAAATCAGCCCCAGCATTTT
CASSPPRVINQPQHF
>TRBV9|TRBJ2-7|-|TRBD2
TGTGCCAGCAGCGCGGAGGGAGGGGTTGACGAGCAGTACTTC
CASSAEGGVDEQYF
>TRBV18|TRBJ2-7|-|TRBD2
TGTGCCAGCTCACCAGTCGTCACTAGCGGCTACGAGCAGTACTTC
CASSPVVTSGYEQYF
>TRBV7-6|TRBJ2-2|once|-
TGTGCCAGCAGCTTGATATCGCGGGTTGGCACCGGGGAGCTGTTTTTT
CASSLISRVGTGELFF
>TRBV24-1|TRBJ2-7|-|TRBD1
TGTGCCACCAGTGATGCAGGGGGCTCCTACGAGCAGTACTTC
CATSDAGGSYEQYF
>TRBV10-1|TRBJ2-3|-|TRBD1
TGCGCCAGCCCGGGGACAGGGAGAAGTATTTACACAGATACGCAGTATTTT
CASPGTGRSIYTDTQYF
>TRBV28|TRBJ2-7|-|TRBD2
TGTGCCAGCAAACTAGCGGAGTCGATCTACGAGCAGTACTTC
CASKLAESIYEQYF
>TRBV9|TRBJ1-2|-|-
TGTGCCAGCAGCGAACAGGGAAACTATGGCTACACCTTC
CASSEQGNYGYTF
>TRBV11-1|TRBJ1-2|-|-
TGTGCCAGCAGCCCTACCTCTGGCTATGGCTACACCTTC
CASSPTSGYGYTF
>TRBV5-4|TRBJ2-3|-|-
TGTGCCAGCAGCTTGTCCTACTCCGCAGATACGCAGTATTTT
CASSLSYSADTQYF
>TRBV3-1/TRBV3-2|TRBJ1-4|-|-
TGTGCCAGCAGCCTTCAGTCCGGGGGCTCAAATGAAAAACTGTTTTTT
CASSLQSGGSNEKLFF
>TRBV6-6|TRBJ2-3|-|-
TGTGCCAGCAGTTACTCTGGGGTAGGCACAGATACGCAGTATTTT
CASSYSGVGTDTQYF
>TRBV18|TRBJ1-1|many|-
TGTGCCACCTCTTTAGACCCCAAAGGTGAAGCTTTCTTT
CATSLDPKGEAFF
>TRBV6-5|TRBJ1-3|-|TRBD1
TGTGCCAGCAGTTACTCGATAGGGGGCAGTGGAAACACCATATATTTT
CASSYSIGGSGNTIYF
>TRBV28|TRBJ2-2|-|TRBD1
TGTGCCAGCAGTTCAGGGACAGTCACCGGGGAGCTGTTTTTT
CASSSGTVTGELFF
>TRBV7-6|TRBJ1-5|-|-
TGTGCCAGCAGCCCGGCGATCAATCAGCCCCAGCATTTT
CASSPAINQPQHF
>TRBV6-1|TRBJ2-4|few|TRBD2
TGTGCCAGCAGTGAAAGCGGGGGGGCCACCAAAAACATTCAGTACTTC
CASSESGGATKNIQYF
>TRBV10-3|TRBJ1-5|-|-
TGTGCCATCAGTGTGACAGATGGCCAGCCCCAGCATTTT
CAISVTDGQPQHF
>TRBV29-1|TRBJ1-1|-|-
TGCAGCGTTGAGGGACTGAACACTGAAGCTTTCTTT
CSVEGLNTEAFF
>TRBV3-1/TRBV3-2|TRBJ2-5|-|-
TGTGCCAGCAGCCAAGATCTTGGCGGAGCCCGGAAGACCCAGTACTTC
CASSQDLGGARKTQYF
>TRBV7-9|TRBJ1-1|once|-
TGTGCCAGCAGCTTAGTTGACCGGGAATCTTGGGAAGCTTTCTTT
CASSLVDRESWEAFF
>TRBV5-4|TRBJ2-2|-|-
TGTGCCAGCAGCTTGGATGGGCCCGGGGAGCTGTTTTTT
CASSLDGPGELFF
>TRBV5-6|TRBJ1-2|-|-
TGTGCCAGCAGCGTGGGCGACAGGTCTAACTATGGCTACACCTTC
CASSVGDRSNYGYTF
>TRBV28|TRBJ1-1|-|-
TGTGCCAGCAGTTTTAAGGGAGGTGGGACTGAAGCTTTCTTT
CASSFKGGGTEAFF
>TRBV7-9|TRBJ2-2|-|TRBD2
TGTGCCAGCAGCAGAGACGGGAGGGCCGAGGAGCTGTTTTTT
CASSRDGRAEELFF
>TRBV7-3|TRBJ1-1|-|-
TGTGCCAGCAGCGTCTGGGGCGGGGACACTGAAGCTTTCTTT
CASSVWGGDTEAFF
>TRBV5-1|TRBJ1-6|-|TRBD1
TGCGCCAGCAGCTTGGCCGGAGGGACAGGGGGCTTGGGATCACCCCTCCACTTT
CASSLAGGTGGLGSPLHF
>TRBV7-2|TRBJ2-1|-|TRBD1
TGTGCCAGCAGCTTTGTGGGACAGGGTTCGGGTGAGCAGTTCTTC
CASSFVGQGSGEQFF
>TRBV14|TRBJ2-1|once|TRBD2
TGTGCCAGCAGCCAAGTATATGGTAGCGGGAGCTTCCGAGATCGAGTCGATGAGCAGTTCTTC
CASSQVYGSGSFRDRVDEQFF
>TRBV20-1|TRBJ2-1|-|-
TGCAGTGTCAGGGAAGTTGGTGAGCAGTTCTTC
CSVREVGEQFF
>TRBV19|TRBJ1-1|-|-
TGTGCCACCCGTCGGCAGCAGAACACTGAAGCTTTCTTT
CATRRQQNTEAFF
>TRBV4-2|TRBJ1-2|few|-
TGTGCCAGCAGCCAAGGATCTACCGGGCTTGGCTACACCTTC
CASSQGSTGLGYTF
>TRBV7-9|TRBJ2-1|-|-
TGTGCCAGCAGCTTAGGGGACTTGAGCTCCTACAATGAGCAGTTCTTC
CASSLGDLSSYNEQFF
>TRBV7-9|TRBJ1-1|-|-
TGTGCCAGCAGCTTAGGTATAGCTAGGAACACTGAAGCTTTCTTT
CASSLGIARNTEAFF
>TRBV28|TRBJ1-1|-|-
TGTGCCAGTCGATTGGGGATATACGGGACTGAAGCTTTCTTT
CASRLGIYGTEAFF
>TRBV27|TRBJ1-2|-|-
TGTGCCAGCAGGGCAGGGAACTATGGCTACACCTTC
CASRAGNYGYTF
>TRBV6-5|TRBJ1-1|once|-
TGTGCCAGCAGCGGAAGGGGCACTGAAGCTTTCTTT
CASSGRGTEAFF
>TRBV30|TRBJ1-1|-|-
TGTGCCTGGAGTGGCCAGCCTAACACTGAAGCTTTCTTT
CAWSGQPNTEAFF
>TRBV5-1|TRBJ1-1|-|TRBD1
TGCGCCAGCAGGGTTCGGACAGGCCTGAACACTGAAGCTTTCTTT
CASRVRTGLNTEAFF
>TRBV6-5|TRBJ1-3|-|-
TGTGCCAGCAGTTACGGCAAGGGGGACACTGGAAACACCATATATTTT
CASSYGKGDTGNTIYF
>TRBV10-3|TRBJ2-1|-|-
TGTGCCATCAGTGAGTCGCCCCACGGAACCGACTACAATGAGCAGTTCTTC
CAISESPHGTDYNEQFF
>TRBV15|TRBJ1-2|-|-
TGTGCCACCAGCTCCGGGGGGGTTTCTGGCTACACCTTC
CATSSGGVSGYTF
>TRBV5-7|TRBJ2-3|-|-
TGTGCCAGCAGCCCAGGGGAGGACGCTCCGGATACGCAGTATTTT
CASSPGEDAPDTQYF
>TRBV19|TRBJ2-3|-|TRBD1
TGTGCCAGCGCCGACAGGGCCGCAGATACGCAGTATTTT
CASADRAADTQYF
>TRBV5-1|TRBJ2-3|-|TRBD2
TGCGCCAGCAGCTTGGTAGCGGGGGGGCAAACAGATACGCAGTATTTT
CASSLVAGGQTDTQYF
>TRBV19|TRBJ2-4|once|TRBD2
TGTGCCAGTAGTAGGGATAGCGGGAGGTACAAAAACATTCAGTACTTC
CASSRDSGRYKNIQYF
>TRBV7-2|TRBJ1-5|-|-
TGTGCCAGCAGCTCTGATCCGTATCAGCCCCAGCATTTT
CASSSDPYQPQHF
>TRBV27|TRBJ2-1|-|-
TGTGCCAGCAGTTTATGGGGGGAACTTGAGCAGTTCTTC
CASSLWGELEQFF
>TRBV10-3|TRBJ2-2|-|-
TGTGCCATCAGTGAGTCGACCCCCGGGGAGCTGTTTTTT
CAISESTPGELFF
>TRBV28|TRBJ2-5|few|-
TGTGCCAGCAGTTTATCCCTCTTGGGGGGAGGAGCGGAGACCCAGTACTTC
CASSLSLLGGGAETQYF
>TRBV7-2|TRBJ1-5|-|-
TGTGCCAGCAGCTTTCTTCACAGGGATAGAGGCGGTAGCAATCAGCCCCAGCATTTT
CASSFLHRDRGGSNQPQHF
>TRBV4-2|TRBJ1-6|-|-
TGTGCCAGCAGCCATCACGGGGATAATTCACCCCTCCACTTT
CASSHHGDNSPLHF
>TRBV27|TRBJ2-7|-|TRBD1
TGTGCCAGCAGGACCCGACAGGGGTACGAGCAGTACTTC
CASRTRQGYEQYF
>TRBV7-9|TRBJ1-5|-|TRBD1
TGTGCCAGCAGCCCAGGGGACAGCCGTAATCAGCCCCAGCATTTT
CASSPGDSRNQPQHF